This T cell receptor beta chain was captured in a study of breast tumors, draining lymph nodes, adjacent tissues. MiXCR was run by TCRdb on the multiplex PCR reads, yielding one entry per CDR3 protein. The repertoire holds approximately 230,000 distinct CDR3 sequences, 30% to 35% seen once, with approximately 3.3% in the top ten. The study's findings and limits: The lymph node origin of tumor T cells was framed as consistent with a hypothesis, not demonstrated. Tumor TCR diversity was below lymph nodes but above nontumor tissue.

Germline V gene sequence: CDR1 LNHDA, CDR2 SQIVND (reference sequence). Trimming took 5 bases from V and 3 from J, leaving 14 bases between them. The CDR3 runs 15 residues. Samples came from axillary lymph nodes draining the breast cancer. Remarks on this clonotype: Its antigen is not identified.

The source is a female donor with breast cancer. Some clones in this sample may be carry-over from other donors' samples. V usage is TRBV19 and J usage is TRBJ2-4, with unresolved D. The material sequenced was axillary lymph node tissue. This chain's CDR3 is CASSLGPPLKNIQYF. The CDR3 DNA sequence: TGTGCCAGTAGTCTCGGACCCCCACTCAAAAACATTCAGTACTTC.